A single sample is the source of the 12 T cell receptor beta chains below, sequenced in a study of blood T cell repertoires in COVID-19. The data were produced by immunoSEQ multiplex PCR, yet TCRdb's version contains in-frame clones alone and is incomplete. Of about 290,000 clones listed, 86% were seen once; the top ten hold about 3%. The sequenced material came from peripheral blood. The source is a young woman with active or convalescent COVID-19.

The rearrangement links TRBV5-6 to TRBJ1-2; the match to TRBD1 covers 7 bases. Germline CDR1 SGHDT, CDR2 YYEEEE. The CDR3 is made up of 12 amino acids. Trimming cost V 4 bases and J 10 bases; bases outside gene matches: 7. The CDR3 DNA reads TGTGCCAGCAGCCCCAGGGGGTGGGTCTACACCTTC. Residues: CASSPRGWVYTF.

V gene TRBV30 combines with J gene TRBJ2-3; D may be TRBD2 (5 bases). Germline V gives CDR1 GTSNPN, CDR2 SVGIG (reference sequence). Deletions cut 5 bases from V and 8 bases from J, with 8 bases between. The CDR3 extends over 10 amino acids. CDR3 sequence reads: CAWGESTQYF. DNA for the CDR3: TGTGCCTGGGGGGAGTCTACGCAGTATTTT.

V usage is TRBV4-2 and J usage is TRBJ2-5, with TRBD2 matching over 10 bases. V shed 0 bases, J shed 0 bases, and the junction held 7 bases outside the gene matches. Germline V lookup: CDR1 LGHNA, CDR2 YNFKEQ. The CDR3 is made up of 18 amino acids. The CDR3 protein is CASSQDSPAGGYQETQYF. The DNA of the CDR3 is TGTGCCAGCAGCCAAGATAGCCCAGCGGGGGGGTACCAAGAGACCCAGTACTTC.

V usage is TRBV6-4 and J usage is TRBJ1-4, with D maybe TRBD1 (5 bases). Between the trimmed V and J ends, which lost 5 bases and 7 bases, there was a span of 11 bases. Germline lookup yields CDR1 MRHNA and CDR2 SNTAGT. The CDR3 runs 13 residues. CDR3 DNA sequence: TGTGCCAGCAGTTTCAGGGAGGGTGAAAAACTGTTTTTT. Protein sequence: CASSFREGEKLFF.

V is TRBV10-1 and J is TRBJ1-5; 9 bases match TRBD1. Trimming removed 2 bases from V and 7 bases from J; junction bases left unmatched: 15. In germline, CDR1 is WNHNN, CDR2 SYGVQD (reference sequence). The CDR3 has 18 residues. The CDR3 bases are TGCGCCAGCAGTGAGATCGGCAGGACAGGGGAAAGATGGCAGCCCCAGCATTTT. Its protein product is CASSEIGRTGERWQPQHF.

On this clone: Other nucleotide sequences in the sample specify the same CDR3. The chain couples TRBV7-2 to TRBJ2-7, with 11 bases identical to TRBD2. The CDR3 loop spans 15 amino acids. Germline CDR1 SGHTA, CDR2 FQGNSA. Unmatched junction bases numbered 0, after V lost 1 base and J lost 1 base. The CDR3 DNA is TGTGCCAGCAGCTTAGGACTAGCGGGGTCCTACGAGCAGTACTTC. This sequence encodes CASSLGLAGSYEQYF.

The V call is TRBV2, the J call TRBJ2-3; TRBD2 might be the D (7 bases). The CDR3 consists of 13 residues. Germline V gene sequence: CDR1 SNHLY, CDR2 FYNNEI. The CDR3 DNA reads as TGTGCTAGTTTAGGGGGGGCGCCAGATACGCAGTATTTT. As protein: CASLGGAPDTQYF. The variable domain in full, with the rest retrieved from reference TRBV2 and TRBJ2-3, is EPEVTQTPSHQVTQMGQEVILRCVPISNHLYFYWYRQILGQKVEFLVSFYNNEISEKSEIFDDQFSVERPDGSNFTLKIRSTKLEDSAMYFCASLGGAPDTQYFGPGTRLTVL.

The CDR3 loop reads CASSQETSGVSDTQYF. The DNA for the CDR3 is TGTGCCAGCAGCCAAGAAACTAGCGGGGTTTCAGATACGCAGTATTTT. The V gene is TRBV4-2, the J gene TRBJ2-3, with 10 positions matching TRBD2. J was trimmed by 4 bases and V by 0 bases; bases with no gene match: 4. CDR1 is LGHNA, CDR2 YNFKEQ, per germline. The CDR3 has 16 amino acids.

The chain combines TRBV28 with TRBJ2-7, with no clear D. CDR1 is MDHEN, CDR2 SYDVKM, per germline. The CDR3 extends over 14 amino acids. Trimming left V 5 bases short and J 4 bases short, with 15 bases between. The CDR3 DNA sequence: TGTGCCAGCAGTACCGACGGTACAGCTTACGAGCAGTACTTC. Translated, it gives CASSTDGTAYEQYF.

The CDR3 spells CASSGGTGAFFNSEAFF. The DNA for the CDR3 is TGCGCCAGCAGTGGGGGGACAGGGGCCTTCTTTAACTCTGAAGCTTTCTTT. This sequence joins TRBV10-2 and TRBJ1-1; 10 bases align to TRBD1. V dropped 4 bases and J dropped 6; count of bases not matched to a gene: 14. This CDR3 spans 17 amino acids. Germline assignment: CDR1 WSHSY and CDR2 SAAADI.

The rearrangement uses TRBV30 and TRBJ2-3; 7 bases align to TRBD1. V shed 3 bases, J shed 4 bases, and the junction held 7 bases outside the gene matches. The germline V gene encodes CDR1 GTSNPN and CDR2 SVGIG (reference sequence). The CDR3 is 14 amino acids. CDR3 protein: CAWRNNRGPDTQYF. CDR3 nucleotide sequence: TGTGCCTGGAGAAATAACAGGGGTCCAGATACGCAGTATTTT. The full variable domain, its missing parts supplied by reference TRBV30 and TRBJ2-3, is SQTIHQWPATLVQPVGSPLSLECTVEGTSNPNLYWYRQAAGRGLQLLFYSVGIGQISSEVPQNLSASRPQDRQFILSSKKLLLSDSGFYLCAWRNNRGPDTQYFGPGTRLTVL.

This chain joins TRBV3-1 (or the pseudogene TRBV3-2) and TRBJ2-1; 9 bases line up with TRBD2. Germline V gene data show CDR1 as LGHDT and CDR2 as YNNKEL (reference sequence). With V trimmed by 4 bases and J by 7 bases, 17 bases remained unmatched. The CDR3 runs to 18 residues. The DNA for the CDR3 is TGTGCCAGCAGCCCCAGCCAGATACGGCGGGGGGGCCTAAATGAGCAGTTCTTC. It yields the protein CASSPSQIRRGGLNEQFF.